One TCR beta chain is described in this entry. As yet, its antigen is unknown. The sample comes from a study of shared clonotypes between healthy human individuals. Study results and limitations: Non-shared clonotypes had lower generation probabilities than clonotypes shared by all four sorted-subset donors. It was observed that 5% to 6.5% of naive CD4 clonotypes were shared across several donors.

Healthy and HIV-negative, the adult donors had no recent acute infections or vaccinations. TCRdb's table, derived via immunoSEQ multiplex PCR, lists solely in-frame clones and lacks some. The sample shows 950,000 to 1,300,000 clones, about 80% of them seen only once. Germline loops: CDR1 ENHRY, CDR2 SYGVKD. V dropped 6 bases and J dropped 2 bases, with 15 bases sitting between them. The CDR3 has 15 amino acids. Sequenced material: memory CD4+ T cells sorted from blood. Subset of the sample: CD45RA-negative fraction. The rearrangement joins TRBV10-3 to TRBJ2-3, with D uncertain. The TCR was taken from a young man in good health. In nucleotides, the CDR3 is TGTGCCATCAGCCTCGGAAGCGCCTACACAGATACGCAGTATTTT. It yields the protein CAISLGSAYTDTQYF.